These 21 T cell receptor beta chains were all obtained from the same sample, sequenced in a study of technical replicates of blood from a handful of donors (dated by TCRdb to about 2017). Library preparation used the immunoSEQ multiplex PCR assay. Not all clones reach the TCRdb copy of this immuneACCESS table, which keeps in-frame sequences only. Checked studies attribute under half of the gap to unresolved V genes and leave the rest unexplained. This sample is represented by tens of thousands of clones; approximately 90% of them were singletons. The top ten clonotypes cover 0.27% of the sample. Material for sequencing was T cells isolated from PBMCs. The origin of the receptors is a human donor in good health.

The V gene is TRBV10-3, the J gene TRBJ1-2; D is uncertain. Trimming removed 5 bases at V and 6 bases at J, with 16 bases between. The CDR3 covers 14 residues. CDR1 is ENHRY and CDR2 is SYGVKD in the germline V gene. Written as DNA, the CDR3 is TGTGCCATCAGTTCTAGGGCGCAGGAGGATGGCTACACCTTC. It specifies CAISSRAQEDGYTF.

The chain couples TRBV28 to TRBJ2-7, with 8 bases matching TRBD1. The germline V gene has CDR1 MDHEN and CDR2 SYDVKM. Trimming cost V 7 bases and J 2 bases; bases outside gene matches: 1. The CDR3 consists of 12 residues. CDR3 coding DNA: TGTGCCAGCAAACAGGGGGCCTACGAGCAGTACTTC. Translating it yields CASKQGAYEQYF.

The J gene is TRBJ1-1, the V gene TRBV5-5; D unresolved. The V end was cut by 4 bases, the J end by 0 bases, with 7 bases between. The CDR3 length is 13 residues. CDR1 is SGHKS and CDR2 is YYEKEE in the germline V gene (reference sequence). The CDR3 sequence: CASSLSVNTEAFF. The CDR3 DNA reads TGTGCCAGCAGCCTCAGTGTGAACACTGAAGCTTTCTTT.

The chain carries TRBV30 and TRBJ2-7, with 7 bases aligning to TRBD2. Trimming at V came to 4 bases and at J to 0 bases, leaving 6 bases not matched to a gene. Germline V CDR1 and CDR2: GTSNPN, SVGIG (reference sequence). The CDR3 has 14 amino acids. CDR3 amino acids: CAWKQRGGSYEQYF. CDR3 DNA: TGTGCCTGGAAGCAGCGGGGAGGCTCCTACGAGCAGTACTTC.

The table lists this clone with a count of one. V and J are TRBV11-2 and TRBJ2-3, with 7 bases fitting TRBD2. The V and J ends lost 5 bases and 2 bases, in that order; junction bases with no gene match: 13. Germline CDR1 reads SGHAT; CDR2 reads FQNNGV. The CDR3 is 17 residues long. DNA for the CDR3: TGTGCCAGCAGCCCGTATGGGGCGGGGGAACTCACAGATACGCAGTATTTT. Its protein is CASSPYGAGELTDTQYF.

The chain links TRBV5-6 to TRBJ2-2, with no clear D. The CDR3 extends over 13 amino acids. V lost 5 bases to trimming and J lost 5 bases, with 10 bases between them. Germline-derived CDR1 and CDR2 are SGHDT and YYEEEE. This CDR3 reads CASRRSGTGELFF. DNA of the CDR3: TGTGCCAGCAGAAGGAGTGGTACCGGGGAGCTGTTTTTT. Full variable domain (missing parts from reference TRBV5-6 and TRBJ2-2): DAGVTQSPTHLIKTRGQQVTLRCSPKSGHDTVSWYQQALGQGPQFIFQYYEEEERQRGNFPDRFSGHQFPNYSSELNVNALLLGDSALYLCASRRSGTGELFFGEGSRLTVL.

This chain connects TRBV7-9 to TRBJ1-5, with 7 bases fitting TRBD1. CDR1 and CDR2 from the germline V gene are SEHNR and FQNEAQ (reference sequence). This CDR3 is 14 amino acids long. After removal of 4 bases from V and 5 bases from J, the junction contained 5 bases not matched to a gene. CDR3 bases: TGTGCCAGCAGCTGGGGGACAGATTATCAGCCCCAGCATTTT. This gives the protein CASSWGTDYQPQHF.

The V call is TRBV21-1, the J call TRBJ1-1; the tabulated D call, TRBD1, remains unverified against the DNA. TRBV21-1 is marked as a pseudogene. This CDR3 comprises 14 residues. This chain's CDR3 is CASSMDRACTEAFF. The CDR3 nucleotides are TGTGCCAGCAGCATGGACAGGGCTTGCACTGAAGCTTTCTTT.

The rearrangement joins TRBV7-8 to TRBJ1-1, with TRBD1 as a possible D gene (5 bases). CDR3 length: 16 residues. Germline CDR1 reads SGHVS; CDR2 reads FQNEAQ. Between the trimmed V and J ends, which lost 2 bases and 0 bases, there was a span of 13 bases. The CDR3 is CASSLRAMTVNTEAFF. For the CDR3, the DNA is TGTGCCAGCAGCTTAAGGGCCATGACAGTGAACACTGAAGCTTTCTTT.

The chain has TRBV7-6 and TRBJ1-5, with a tentative D call TRBD1 (5 bases). The V gene's germline CDR1 is SGHVS and CDR2 FNYEAQ. The CDR3 contains 16 residues. V lost 1 base and J lost 0, with 10 bases in between. The CDR3 region is CASSLGGRSSNQPQHF. The CDR3 DNA reads TGTGCCAGCAGCTTAGGGGGCCGCAGTAGCAATCAGCCCCAGCATTTT.

In DNA form, the CDR3 reads TGCGCCAGCAGCCCCGGTCAAAGGGGGACTGAAGCTTTCTTT. This codes for CASSPGQRGTEAFF. The chain employs TRBV4-1 and TRBJ1-1, with a weak D call TRBD1 (6 bases). The CDR3 covers 14 residues. Germline loops: CDR1 MGHRA, CDR2 YSYEKL. The V end was cut by 4 bases, the J end by 5 bases, with 14 bases between.

V usage is TRBV7-6 and J usage is TRBJ2-6; D is possibly TRBD1 (6 bases). This CDR3 is 20 amino acids long. Germline CDR1 SGHVS, CDR2 FNYEAQ. The V end lost 1 base, the J end lost 0 bases, and 19 bases lay between the germline ends. CDR3 DNA: TGTGCCAGCAGCTTAGATTTACAGGGCATTCTTGACTCTGGGGCCAACGTCCTGACTTTC. This encodes CASSLDLQGILDSGANVLTF. Together with reference TRBV7-6 and TRBJ2-6, the CDR3 gives the full variable domain: GAGVSQSPRYKVTKRGQDVALRCDPISGHVSLYWYRQALGQGPEFLTYFNYEAQQDKSGLPNDRFSAERPEGSISTLTIQRTEQRDSAMYRCASSLDLQGILDSGANVLTFGAGSRLTVL.

The chain uses TRBV7-3 and TRBJ2-1, with D maybe TRBD1 (6 bases). The CDR3 covers 15 residues. V lost 2 bases and J 4 bases, leaving 12 bases between the germline ends. Germline CDR1 reads SGHTA; CDR2 reads FQGTGA. CDR3 sequence reads: CASSLFQGHYNEQFF. In DNA form, the CDR3 reads TGTGCCAGCAGCTTATTCCAGGGACATTACAATGAGCAGTTCTTC.

This clone was detected only a few times. The chain couples TRBV10-1 to TRBJ1-6; TRBD1 aligns across 7 bases. V lost 6 bases to trimming and J lost 8 bases; unmatched junction nucleotides: 10. There are 15 residues in the CDR3. CDR1 and CDR2 from the germline V gene are WNHNN and SYGVQD (reference sequence). CDR3 sequence: CASSPGQEPYSPLHF. Here the CDR3 DNA reads TGCGCCAGCAGCCCCGGACAGGAGCCCTATTCACCCCTCCACTTT.

The rearrangement links TRBV21-1 to TRBJ2-1; the DNA was not compared with TRBD2, the D call given in the table. TRBV21-1 is a recognized pseudogene. The length of the CDR3 is 22 residues. The CDR3 spells CASSNITMIVYTGGGPYNEQFF. In DNA form, the CDR3 reads TGTGCCAGCAGCAATATCACGATGATAGTCTACACAGGCGGGGGGCCCTACAATGAGCAGTTCTTC.

This clone is a singleton in its sample. The J gene is TRBJ2-5, the V gene TRBV5-1; 8 bases match TRBD2. Trimming removed 3 bases from V and 1 base from J; junction bases left unmatched: 8. The germline V gene has CDR1 SGHRS and CDR2 YFSETQ. The CDR3 consists of 16 residues. CDR3 bases: TGCGCCAGCAGCTCGGAGGGACTAGATAGCCAAGAGACCCAGTACTTC. Translation gives CASSSEGLDSQETQYF.

Here the CDR3 reads CASSQFQQGRGNQPQHF. The CDR3 DNA sequence: TGTGCCAGCAGCCAATTCCAACAGGGACGTGGCAATCAGCCCCAGCATTTT. The J gene is TRBJ1-5, the V gene TRBV4-2; a weak D match, TRBD1 (6 bases). V shed 2 bases and J shed 2 bases, with 16 bases lying between them. Germline CDR1 LGHNA, CDR2 YNFKEQ. This CDR3 has 17 residues.

The V and J genes are TRBV6-4 and TRBJ2-2; 8 bases are shared with TRBD1. Germline CDR1 MRHNA, CDR2 SNTAGT. V was clipped by 2 bases and J by 5 bases; unmatched bases: 7. There are 16 residues in the CDR3. The CDR3 DNA reads TGTGCCAGCAGTGACCTCCAGGGGGCGCGAACCGGGGAGCTGTTTTTT. Translating gives CASSDLQGARTGELFF.

CDR3 sequence (DNA): TGCGCCAGCAGCCAAGAAGCAGGGGCCGAGCAGTACTTC. Residues: CASSQEAGAEQYF. The V and J genes are TRBV4-1 and TRBJ2-7; D may be TRBD1 (6 bases). The CDR3 spans 13 residues. V was cut by 0 bases and J by 6 bases, with 9 bases left in between. CDR1 and CDR2 from the germline V gene are MGHRA and YSYEKL.

The V call is TRBV7-9, the J call TRBJ2-7; D is uncertain. The CDR3 has 12 residues. Germline loops: CDR1 SEHNR, CDR2 FQNEAQ (reference sequence). Trimming cost V 4 bases and J 4 bases, with 8 bases left between them. CDR3 in amino acids: CASSSSPYEQYF. The CDR3 nucleotides read TGTGCCAGCAGCTCGAGTCCGTACGAGCAGTACTTC.

This sequence joins TRBV13 and TRBJ2-4; 7 bases are a match to TRBD1. Germline values: CDR1 PRHDT, CDR2 FYEKMQ (reference sequence). CDR3 length: 15 residues. The trim removed 5 bases at V and 1 base at J, leaving 5 bases unmatched. CDR3 in amino acids: CASSPQGSAKNIQYF. The CDR3 nucleotides read TGTGCCAGCAGCCCACAGGGGAGTGCCAAAAACATTCAGTACTTC.